Shown below are 14 T cell receptor beta chains from a single sample sequenced in a study of regulatory T cells in long-lasting Graves disease (dated by TCRdb to 2020 to 2022). Library generation was performed with multiplex PCR. Sequencing was carried out with an Illumina HiSeq 4000. iRepertoire HTBI primers and Arm-PCR amplification of CDR3 regions were used to construct TCR beta libraries. Through fastp at Q25 and MiXCR, TCRdb rebuilt clones from the public reads, retaining in-frame beta chains. Rows with a matching CDR3 protein are joined into one entry that keeps the most common DNA and genes. The sample table lists around 450,000 distinct CDR3 sequences, about 15% of them with a count of one. The ten largest clonotypes hold about 8.3% of the sample. The time point label on this specimen signifies: newly diagnosed GD, antithyroid drugs for less than 3 months. For both TCR sequencing and RNA sequencing, RNA was extracted from PBMCs in TRIzol.

A further study also used this sample, focusing on T cells in Graves' hyperthyroidism and ophthalmopathy.

This specimen consisted of peripheral blood mononuclear cells (PBMCs), obtained at new diagnosis, from a patient treated with antithyroid drugs. All receptors come from a woman aged 35 to 49 with Graves disease. Donor details come from another sample of the same person, matched by shared clones.

This clonotype was detected ten times or more. This chain uses TRBV28 with TRBJ2-3; the D is unclear. This CDR3 contains 14 residues. Germline V gene sequence: CDR1 MDHEN, CDR2 SYDVKM. The germline V and J ends were trimmed by 1 base and 4 bases, with 9 bases remaining between them. CDR3 amino acids: CASSLFVGADTQYF. For the CDR3, the DNA is TGTGCCAGCAGTTTATTTGTGGGCGCAGATACGCAGTATTTT.

This clonotype was counted many times. The chain couples TRBV6-2 or TRBV6-3 to TRBJ1-6, with D maybe TRBD1 (5 bases). This CDR3 region has 14 residues. Trimming stripped 4 bases from V and 6 bases from J, with 10 bases between. CDR1 and CDR2 (germline): MNHEY, SVGEGT. The CDR3 region is CASSLGDANSPLHF. CDR3 bases: TGTGCCAGCAGTTTAGGGGACGCTAATTCACCCCTCCACTTT.

This clonotype occurred once. This chain uses TRBV2 with TRBJ1-3; TRBD1 matches at 7 bases. CDR1 is SNHLY, CDR2 FYNNEI, per germline. The CDR3 spans 15 residues. V was pared by 4 bases and J by 2 bases, with 5 bases of the junction left unmatched. Here the CDR3 reads CASSADRMAGNTIYF. CDR3 nucleotides: TGTGCCAGCAGTGCGGACAGGATGGCTGGAAACACCATATATTTT. The whole variable domain, remainder taken from reference TRBV2 and TRBJ1-3, is EPEVTQTPSHQVTQMGQEVILRCVPISNHLYFYWYRQILGQKVEFLVSFYNNEISEKSEIFDDQFSVERPDGSNFTLKIRSTKLEDSAMYFCASSADRMAGNTIYFGEGSWLTVV.

About this clonotype: This likely traces to a read error, being one base from a far larger clone. This is likely a read error, given that the CDR3 carries no conserved phenylalanine or tryptophan at its end. This chain links TRBV11-2 with TRBJ2-1; possibly TRBD2 for D (5 bases). Matching the DNA end better, TRBJ2-5 makes the J call doubtful. In germline, CDR1 is SGHAT, CDR2 FQNNGV. This CDR3 spans 13 amino acids. The CDR3 DNA follows: TGTGCCAGCAGCTTCGGGGTCCAAGAGACCCAGTACTCC. Amino acids: CASSFGVQETQYS.

The sample holds many counts of this clonotype. V gene TRBV7-2 combines with J gene TRBJ2-7; 14 bases agree with TRBD2. The V and J ends lost 1 base and 2 bases, in that order; junction bases with no gene match: 7. The germline gives CDR1 SGHTA, CDR2 FQGNSA. The CDR3 is made up of 18 amino acids. The CDR3 is CASSLGGLAGGGTYEQYF. CDR3 nucleotide sequence: TGTGCCAGCAGCTTAGGTGGACTAGCGGGAGGTGGAACCTACGAGCAGTACTTC.

This clonotype was counted many times. The CDR3 nucleotides are TGTGCCATCAGTGAGTCTGAAGGAAGCGCTGAAGCTTTCTTT. It translates to CAISESEGSAEAFF. The V call is TRBV10-3, the J call TRBJ1-1; no clear D gene. V was shortened by 0 bases and J by 6 bases, with 11 bases between the two germline ends. CDR3 length: 14 residues. Germline lookup yields CDR1 ENHRY and CDR2 SYGVKD.

This clonotype occurred many times. This chain joins TRBV12-5 and TRBJ1-1; 7 bases align to TRBD1. This CDR3 comprises 17 residues. Unmatched junction bases numbered 8, after V lost 0 bases and J lost 1 base. Germline CDR1 reads LGHNT; CDR2 reads FRNRAP. The CDR3 sequence is CASGLVLSRQGNTEAFF. The CDR3 DNA reads as TGTGCTAGTGGTTTGGTACTATCCCGACAGGGGAACACTGAAGCTTTCTTT.

Many counts were recorded for this clonotype. The chain employs TRBV2 and TRBJ2-2; D remains ambiguous. The germline gives CDR1 SNHLY, CDR2 FYNNEI. With 1 base removed from V and 2 bases from J, the gap between germline ends came to 5 bases. This CDR3 has 14 amino acids. The CDR3 nucleotides read TGTGCCAGCAGTGAAGTACGCAACACCGGGGAGCTGTTTTTT. It specifies CASSEVRNTGELFF.

The chain recombines TRBV4-1 with TRBJ1-3; D is uncertain. The germline V gene encodes CDR1 MGHRA and CDR2 YSYEKL. This CDR3 is 16 amino acids long. Trimming removed 0 bases at V and 0 bases at J, with 9 bases between. This CDR3 is CASSQEKPTSGNTIYF. The CDR3 DNA follows: TGCGCCAGCAGCCAAGAAAAACCGACCTCTGGAAACACCATATATTTT.

This clonotype was counted ten times or more. This rearrangement joins TRBV12-3 or TRBV12-4 to TRBJ2-1; 8 bases align to TRBD2. The CDR3 sequence is 15 residues long. J lost 4 bases, V lost 4 bases, and 6 bases had no gene match. The CDR3 loop reads CASSSGGGAYNEQFF. As DNA, the CDR3 is TGTGCCAGCAGTTCGGGAGGGGGAGCGTACAATGAGCAGTTCTTC.

This clonotype was counted only a few times. The gene calls are TRBV27 and TRBJ2-2; 11 positions match TRBD2. Germline values: CDR1 MNHEY, CDR2 SMNVEV (reference sequence). The V and J ends lost 5 bases and 2 bases, in that order; junction bases with no gene match: 10. This CDR3 is 18 amino acids long. The CDR3 DNA follows: TGTGCCAGCAGTCGGAGGGGTGGGACTAGCGGAAACACCGGGGAGCTGTTTTTT. This encodes CASSRRGGTSGNTGELFF.

This clonotype turned up a few times. V gene TRBV20-1 combines with J gene TRBJ2-5; 9 bases agree with TRBD1. In germline, CDR1 is DFQATT, CDR2 SNEGSKA (reference sequence). Trimming took 6 bases from V and 6 from J; bases not matched to a gene: 8. The CDR3 consists of 13 residues. Here the CDR3 DNA reads TGCAGTGCGTACCGGGACAGGGTAAAGACCCAGTACTTC. This sequence encodes CSAYRDRVKTQYF.

The chain carries TRBV5-1 and TRBJ2-1; 12 positions agree with TRBD1. Germline V gene data show CDR1 as SGHRS and CDR2 as YFSETQ. This CDR3 is built from 15 residues. The V and J ends lost 0 bases and 6 bases, in that order; junction bases with no gene match: 1. CDR3 in amino acids: CASSLEGQGANEQFF. Here the CDR3 DNA reads TGCGCCAGCAGCTTGGAGGGACAGGGGGCCAATGAGCAGTTCTTC.

There are many counts of this clonotype. The chain employs TRBV20-1 and TRBJ2-5; 10 bases are a match to TRBD2. In germline, CDR1 is DFQATT, CDR2 SNEGSKA (reference sequence). The J segment lost 4 bases and the V segment lost 1 base, leaving 3 bases of the junction unmatched. This CDR3 region has 14 residues. The CDR3 spells CSARAVAGGETQYF. As DNA, the CDR3 is TGCAGTGCTAGAGCCGTAGCGGGAGGAGAGACCCAGTACTTC.